These T cell receptor beta chains were read from a single sample in a study of cytomegalovirus exposure and HLA in healthy donors. Only in-frame clones appear in the TCRdb table, and some are missing; sequencing was by immunoSEQ multiplex PCR. The profile covers some 49,000 clones, with 94% appearing a single time and roughly 8% taken by the ten largest. The specimen sequenced was PBMCs. The receptors here all came from a young woman in good health and CMV-seropositive. The CDR3 runs from the conserved cysteine through the conserved F or W. A D gene is named only where the DNA matches it firmly. Only some rows state a clone size, as once, few, many or a class for expanded clones.

V: TRBV28
size: -
J: TRBJ1-4
D: TRBD1
DNA: TGTGCCAGCAGATCACAGGGGTCTCATGAAAAACTGTTTTTT
CDR3: CASRSQGSHEKLFF

V: TRBV9
size: -
J: TRBJ2-3
D: TRBD2
DNA: TGTGCCAGCAGCGTAGGGAGCGGGAGTAGGACAGATACGCAGTATTTT
CDR3: CASSVGSGSRTDTQYF

V: TRBV15
size: -
J: TRBJ2-7
D: -
DNA: TGTGCCACCAGCAGAGATTATGAGACTAGGGCCTACGAGCAGTACTTC
CDR3: CATSRDYETRAYEQYF

V: TRBV7-2
size: -
J: TRBJ2-3
D: -
DNA: TGTGCCAGCAGCTTAGTCTTCAGCACAGATACGCAGTATTTT
CDR3: CASSLVFSTDTQYF

V: TRBV7-2
size: once
J: TRBJ2-7
D: TRBD1
DNA: TGTGCCAGCAGCCAACCGGGACAGGATTTCTACGAGCAGTACTTC
CDR3: CASSQPGQDFYEQYF

V: TRBV27
size: -
J: TRBJ2-1
D: -
DNA: TGTGCCAGCAGCCTACTGGGGGGTAGTCGAACGGATGAGCAGTTCTTC
CDR3: CASSLLGGSRTDEQFF

V: TRBV9
size: -
J: TRBJ2-1
D: TRBD2
DNA: TGTGCCAGCAGCCCGCCCCTAGCGGGAGGCTCCTACAATGAGCAGTTCTTC
CDR3: CASSPPLAGGSYNEQFF

V: TRBV6-4
size: -
J: TRBJ2-1
D: -
DNA: TGTGCCAGCAGTCCCCAGACTTTTTCTGATCAGTTCTTC
CDR3: CASSPQTFSDQFF

V: TRBV19
size: once
J: TRBJ2-5
D: -
DNA: TGTGCCAGTAGTCCCTCGGGACTCCGATCGGCCCCAGAGACCCAGTACTTC
CDR3: CASSPSGLRSAPETQYF

V: TRBV6-1
size: once
J: TRBJ2-3
D: -
DNA: TGTGCCAGCAGCGGTACAGGCCCAGATACGCAGTATTTT
CDR3: CASSGTGPDTQYF

V: TRBV2
size: -
J: TRBJ1-5
D: -
DNA: TGTGCCAGCACCCAGGGGCAGGTCAATCAGCCCCAGCATTTT
CDR3: CASTQGQVNQPQHF

V: TRBV7-9
size: -
J: TRBJ2-1
D: TRBD2
DNA: TGTGCCAGCAGCTTAATGAGACTAGCGGGACGGCATGAGCAGTTCTTC
CDR3: CASSLMRLAGRHEQFF

V: TRBV10-3
size: -
J: TRBJ1-3
D: TRBD1
DNA: TGTGCCATCCAGGGGGGACCTGGAAACACCATATATTTT
CDR3: CAIQGGPGNTIYF

V: TRBV27
size: once
J: TRBJ1-5
D: TRBD1
DNA: TGTGCCAGCAGTCTGGGACAGGGATTGGGAGGTCAGCCCCAGCATTTT
CDR3: CASSLGQGLGGQPQHF

V: TRBV7-2
size: -
J: TRBJ1-3
D: -
DNA: TGTGCCAGCAGCTCCGGGACTAGCTCTGGAAACACCATATATTTT
CDR3: CASSSGTSSGNTIYF

V: TRBV5-1
size: -
J: TRBJ1-2
D: TRBD1
DNA: TGCGCCAGCAGCTTGTCAGGACAGGGAAACTATGGCTACACCTTC
CDR3: CASSLSGQGNYGYTF

V: TRBV5-5
size: once
J: TRBJ2-1
D: -
DNA: TGTGCCAGCAGCTACGTCCCGGGGTACCAATCCTACAATGAGCAGTTCTTC
CDR3: CASSYVPGYQSYNEQFF

V: TRBV28
size: -
J: TRBJ2-7
D: TRBD1
DNA: TGTGCCAGCAGTTCGGACCGGGACAGGGGGAAAGGGAGCTCCTACGAGCAGTACTTC
CDR3: CASSSDRDRGKGSSYEQYF

V: TRBV7-6
size: -
J: TRBJ2-2
D: TRBD2
DNA: TGTGCCAGCAGCCGACAGGGACTAGCGGACACCGGGGAGCTGTTTTTT
CDR3: CASSRQGLADTGELFF

V: TRBV6-1
size: -
J: TRBJ1-2
D: TRBD1
DNA: TGTGCCAGCAGTGAAGACCGGGACAGGGAGAGCCTCCCCCATAGCTACACCTTC
CDR3: CASSEDRDRESLPHSYTF

V: TRBV7-3
size: -
J: TRBJ2-1
D: -
DNA: TGTGCCAGCAGCTTAACTTCGTGGCAGGGGAATGAGCAGTTCTTC
CDR3: CASSLTSWQGNEQFF

V: TRBV11-1
size: -
J: TRBJ2-1
D: -
DNA: TGTGCCAGCAGCTATAGCCGCCCAGTCAATGAGCAGTTCTTC
CDR3: CASSYSRPVNEQFF

V: TRBV19
size: -
J: TRBJ2-7
D: -
DNA: TGTGCCAGTAGGGGAGGAGGCGAGCAGTACTTC
CDR3: CASRGGGEQYF

V: TRBV19
size: -
J: TRBJ2-7
D: TRBD2
DNA: TGTGCCAGTAGTATAGCTCTAGCGGGGTACGAGCAGTACTTC
CDR3: CASSIALAGYEQYF

V: TRBV4-3
size: -
J: TRBJ1-2
D: -
DNA: TGCGCCAGCAGCCAAGATCTCTTTCTCCCGGACAGTGATGGCTACACCTTC
CDR3: CASSQDLFLPDSDGYTF

V: TRBV7-8
size: -
J: TRBJ2-7
D: -
DNA: TGTGCCAGCAGCACCCGGCCGGGACTTCACCTGACCCTCTCCTACGAGCAGTACTTC
CDR3: CASSTRPGLHLTLSYEQYF

V: TRBV11-2
size: -
J: TRBJ2-7
D: TRBD2
DNA: TGTGCCAGCAGCTTAGGGACTAGCGGGAGCTACGAGCAGTACTTC
CDR3: CASSLGTSGSYEQYF

V: TRBV7-8
size: -
J: TRBJ1-2
D: -
DNA: TGTGCCAGCAGCTTATCAGATAACTATGGCTACACCTTC
CDR3: CASSLSDNYGYTF

V: TRBV5-1
size: -
J: TRBJ2-7
D: TRBD2
DNA: TGCGCCAGCAGACTTGCAACTAGCGGCTACGAGCAGTACTTC
CDR3: CASRLATSGYEQYF

V: TRBV29-1
size: -
J: TRBJ1-1
D: -
DNA: TGCAGCGTCGTTGGGGAGGTCGCGAACACTGAAGCTTTCTTT
CDR3: CSVVGEVANTEAFF

V: TRBV13
size: -
J: TRBJ2-1
D: TRBD2
DNA: TGTGCCAGCAGCCCTGAGGGCGGCGGGAGGGTAAATGAGCAGTTCTTC
CDR3: CASSPEGGGRVNEQFF

V: TRBV27
size: -
J: TRBJ2-7
D: TRBD2
DNA: TGTGCCAGCAAGCGGGGCCCCTCCTACGAGCAGTACTTC
CDR3: CASKRGPSYEQYF

V: TRBV28
size: -
J: TRBJ2-1
D: TRBD2
DNA: TGTGCCAGCAGTTTACTCGCTAGCGGGAGTGTAGGTTACAATGAGCAGTTCTTC
CDR3: CASSLLASGSVGYNEQFF

V: TRBV18
size: once
J: TRBJ2-7
D: TRBD1
DNA: TGTGCCAGCTCACGGGCCCCGGGACAGGGAAACGAGCAGTACTTC
CDR3: CASSRAPGQGNEQYF

V: TRBV9
size: -
J: TRBJ2-7
D: -
DNA: TGTGCCAGCAGCGTAGACGGGGATTCCTACGAGCAGTACTTC
CDR3: CASSVDGDSYEQYF

V: TRBV4-3
size: -
J: TRBJ2-7
D: -
DNA: TGCGCCAGCAGCAGCCGACAGGACTACGAGCAGTACTTC
CDR3: CASSSRQDYEQYF

V: TRBV4-1
size: -
J: TRBJ2-2
D: TRBD2
DNA: TGCGCCAGCAGCCAAGCAGCGGGAGGGGAGGGGGAGCTGTTTTTT
CDR3: CASSQAAGGEGELFF

V: TRBV9
size: -
J: TRBJ2-1
D: TRBD2
DNA: TGTGCCAGCAGCGTATGGGAGGGAGGCGGGGATGAGCAGTTCTTC
CDR3: CASSVWEGGGDEQFF

V: TRBV19
size: -
J: TRBJ1-1
D: -
DNA: TGTGCCAGTAGCTACAGAGGGATTATGAACACTGAAGCTTTCTTT
CDR3: CASSYRGIMNTEAFF

V: TRBV7-3
size: -
J: TRBJ1-1
D: -
DNA: TGTGCCAGCAGCTCCAACCCCCGGGGTATGAACACTGAAGCTTTCTTT
CDR3: CASSSNPRGMNTEAFF

V: TRBV7-9
size: once
J: TRBJ1-4
D: -
DNA: TGTGCCAGCAGCCCTAACAGGGTGGCTAATGAAAAACTGTTTTTT
CDR3: CASSPNRVANEKLFF

V: TRBV6-5
size: -
J: TRBJ1-2
D: TRBD1
DNA: TGTGCCAGCAGTTACTCGGAACAGGGGGCTCGCGGCTACACCTTC
CDR3: CASSYSEQGARGYTF

V: TRBV2
size: -
J: TRBJ2-1
D: -
DNA: TGTGCCAGCAGTTGGGGGGTCAATGAGCAGTTCTTC
CDR3: CASSWGVNEQFF

V: TRBV2
size: -
J: TRBJ1-2
D: -
DNA: TGTGCCAGCAGTGGGGCAGCCGTCCCGACGGGCTACACCTTC
CDR3: CASSGAAVPTGYTF

V: TRBV7-9
size: -
J: TRBJ2-5
D: TRBD2
DNA: TGTGCCAGCAGCTTGGGCCTAGCGGGAACCCAAGAGACCCAGTACTTC
CDR3: CASSLGLAGTQETQYF

V: TRBV25-1
size: -
J: TRBJ2-5
D: TRBD1
DNA: TGTGCCAGCAGTGATAACCGACAGGGTGGGACCCAGTACTTC
CDR3: CASSDNRQGGTQYF

V: TRBV20-1
size: -
J: TRBJ2-7
D: -
DNA: TGCAGTGCTACGACTATCTACGAGCAGTACTTC
CDR3: CSATTIYEQYF

V: TRBV19
size: -
J: TRBJ1-1
D: TRBD1
DNA: TGTGCCAGTAGTTCTAGGACAGGAATGAACACTGAAGCTTTCTTT
CDR3: CASSSRTGMNTEAFF

V: TRBV13
size: once
J: TRBJ2-2
D: TRBD2
DNA: TGTGCCAGCAGCTTAGGCCTGTGGGAGGGCCCCCCCGGGGAGCTGTTTTTT
CDR3: CASSLGLWEGPPGELFF